This T cell receptor (beta chain) was obtained from a study of OX40 agonist ivuxolimab in advanced cancers. Overall study results and limits: The study observed clonal expansion of CD4+ and CD8+ blood T cells by week 6 at 0.1 to 3.0 mg/kg. Specificity for antigen went undetermined in the expanded peripheral T cells.

Prior autoimmune disease or systemic immunosuppression barred patients. Assay: immunoSEQ multiplex PCR; the TCRdb copy retains only in-frame clones and omits some. The sample shows approximately 50,000 clones, roughly 94% of them seen only once. Germline lookup yields CDR1 LNHDA and CDR2 SQIVND (reference sequence). The CDR3 consists of 14 residues. V was pared by 10 bases and J by 1 base, with 14 bases between. About this clone itself: Antigen specificity is unknown.

The sequence derives from an adult with an advanced solid tumor such as melanoma, head and neck, liver or kidney cancer. This sequence joins TRBV19 and TRBJ1-5; no definite D call. This specimen consisted of CD4+ or CD8+ T cells sorted from blood, obtained in a trial of the OX40 agonist ivuxolimab. DNA for the CDR3: TGTGCCACCCGACACGGGAGGAGCAATCAGCCCCAGCATTTT. This gives the protein CATRHGRSNQPQHF.